This T cell receptor (beta chain) was identified in a study of neoadjuvant anti-PD-1 for oral cavity cancer. Study-wide context: Around day 43, patients without progression received a fourth nivolumab dose before surgery. Study-wide results and limits: Higher pretreatment blood Treg/Th17 ratios correlated with higher pretreatment blood and lower post-treatment tumor TCRbeta clonality.

With regard to this clone: Its cognate antigen is unknown.

Sequencing was performed with immunoSEQ multiplex PCR; in TCRdb, only in-frame clones are kept and a portion is missing. Counted here are fewer than 10,000 clones, around 68% occurring once; the ten biggest clones make up roughly 4.2%. J gave up 4 bases and V 1 base, and 7 bases lay outside the gene matches. CDR1 and CDR2 from the germline V gene are SSHAT and FNYEAQ (reference sequence). This CDR3 comprises 15 residues. Stated time point: after neoadjuvant nivolumab, at surgical resection. Patients had HPV-negative, locally advanced oral cavity squamous cell carcinoma. The receptor comes from a person aged 35 to 85 with oral cavity squamous cell carcinoma. Sequenced material: PBMCs, taken after nivolumab (anti-PD-1) treatment. The chain employs TRBV7-7 and TRBJ2-7, with 7 nucleotides matching TRBD1. CDR3 coding DNA: TGTGCCAGCAGCTTAGAGGGACAGAGGATGTACGAGCAGTACTTC. Protein product: CASSLEGQRMYEQYF.